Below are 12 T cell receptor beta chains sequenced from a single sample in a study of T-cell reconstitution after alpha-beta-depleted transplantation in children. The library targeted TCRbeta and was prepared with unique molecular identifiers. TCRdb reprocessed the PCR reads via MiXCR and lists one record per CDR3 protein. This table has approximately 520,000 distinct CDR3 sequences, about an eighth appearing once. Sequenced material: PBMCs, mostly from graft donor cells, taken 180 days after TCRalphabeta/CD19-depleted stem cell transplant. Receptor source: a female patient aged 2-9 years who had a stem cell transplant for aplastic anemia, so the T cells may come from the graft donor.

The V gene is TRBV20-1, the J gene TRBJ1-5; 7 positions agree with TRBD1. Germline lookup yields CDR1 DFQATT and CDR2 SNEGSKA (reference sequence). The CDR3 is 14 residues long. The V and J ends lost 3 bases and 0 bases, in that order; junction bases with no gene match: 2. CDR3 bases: TGCAGTGCTAGTCGGACAGGTAGCAATCAGCCCCAGCATTTT. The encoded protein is CSASRTGSNQPQHF.

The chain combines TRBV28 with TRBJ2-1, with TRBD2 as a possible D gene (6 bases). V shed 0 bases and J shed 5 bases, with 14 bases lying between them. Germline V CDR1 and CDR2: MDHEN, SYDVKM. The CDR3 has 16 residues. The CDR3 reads CASSLWGPGSHNEQFF. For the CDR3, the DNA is TGTGCCAGCAGTTTATGGGGTCCCGGGAGCCACAATGAGCAGTTCTTC.

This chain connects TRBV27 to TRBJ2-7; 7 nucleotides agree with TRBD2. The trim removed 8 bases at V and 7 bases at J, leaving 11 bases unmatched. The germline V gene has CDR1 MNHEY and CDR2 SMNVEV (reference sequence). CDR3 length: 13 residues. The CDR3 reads CASRASGGSEQYF. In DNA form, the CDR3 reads TGTGCCAGCCGCGCGTCCGGGGGGTCGGAGCAGTACTTC.

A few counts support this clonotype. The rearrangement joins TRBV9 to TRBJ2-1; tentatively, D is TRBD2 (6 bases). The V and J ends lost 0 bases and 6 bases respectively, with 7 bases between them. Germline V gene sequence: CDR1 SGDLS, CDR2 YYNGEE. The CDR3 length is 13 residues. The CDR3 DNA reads TGTGCCAGCAGCGTAGGGACTACCAATGAGCAGTTCTTC. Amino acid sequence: CASSVGTTNEQFF.

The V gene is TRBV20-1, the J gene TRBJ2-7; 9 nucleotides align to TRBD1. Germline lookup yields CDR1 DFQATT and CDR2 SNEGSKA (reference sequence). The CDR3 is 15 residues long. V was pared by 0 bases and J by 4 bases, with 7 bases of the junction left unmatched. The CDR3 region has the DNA TGCAGTGCTAGAGACCTGACAGGGGGAGGGTACGAGCAGTACTTC. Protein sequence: CSARDLTGGGYEQYF.

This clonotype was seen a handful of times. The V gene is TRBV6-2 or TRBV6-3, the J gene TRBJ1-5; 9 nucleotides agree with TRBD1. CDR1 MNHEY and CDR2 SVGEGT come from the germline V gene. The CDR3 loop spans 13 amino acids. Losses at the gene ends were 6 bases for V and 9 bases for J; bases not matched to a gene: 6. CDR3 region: CASRGQGIWPQHF. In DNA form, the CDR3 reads TGTGCCAGCAGGGGACAGGGAATTTGGCCCCAGCATTTT.

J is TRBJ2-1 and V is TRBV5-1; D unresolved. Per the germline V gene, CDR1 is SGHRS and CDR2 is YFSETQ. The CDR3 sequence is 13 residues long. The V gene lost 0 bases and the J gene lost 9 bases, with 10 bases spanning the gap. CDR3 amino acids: CASSLVPVGEQFF. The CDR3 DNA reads TGCGCCAGCAGCTTGGTTCCAGTAGGTGAGCAGTTCTTC.

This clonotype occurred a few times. In DNA, the CDR3 is TGTGCCAGCAGCGTAGGCGGGAGGGACGGCGAGCAGTACTTC. Translating gives CASSVGGRDGEQYF. The chain recombines TRBV9 with TRBJ2-7, with TRBD2 identical over 9 bases. The germline gives CDR1 SGDLS, CDR2 YYNGEE. The CDR3 covers 14 residues. V dropped 0 bases and J dropped 6; count of bases not matched to a gene: 4.

The CDR3: CASSGSYSNQPQHF. In DNA, the CDR3 is TGTGCCAGCAGCGGTAGTTATAGCAATCAGCCCCAGCATTTT. The gene calls are TRBV9 and TRBJ1-5; D uncertain. The V end lost 3 bases, the J end lost 0 bases, and 7 bases lay between the germline ends. The CDR3 spans 14 residues. From germline, CDR1 is SGDLS and CDR2 YYNGEE.

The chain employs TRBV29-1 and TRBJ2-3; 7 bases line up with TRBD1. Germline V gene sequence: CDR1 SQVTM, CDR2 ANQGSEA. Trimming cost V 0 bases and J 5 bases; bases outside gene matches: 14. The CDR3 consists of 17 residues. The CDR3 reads CSVEDTRGGSHRDTQYF. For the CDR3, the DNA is TGCAGCGTTGAAGACACCCGAGGGGGCTCACACAGAGATACGCAGTATTTT.

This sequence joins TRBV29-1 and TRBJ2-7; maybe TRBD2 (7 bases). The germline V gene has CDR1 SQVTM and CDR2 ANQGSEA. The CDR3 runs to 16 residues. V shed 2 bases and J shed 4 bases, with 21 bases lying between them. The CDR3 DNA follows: TGCAGCGTTGAAACAACGGAGGGGGGGATAACGTACGAGCAGTACTTC. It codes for CSVETTEGGITYEQYF.

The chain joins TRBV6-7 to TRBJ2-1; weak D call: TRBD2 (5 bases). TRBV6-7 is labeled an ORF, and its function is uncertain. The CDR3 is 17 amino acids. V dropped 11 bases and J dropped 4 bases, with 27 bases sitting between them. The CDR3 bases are TGTGCCGCCAGTTATCCGGAGAGCGAGGGCCGGTACAATGAGCAGTTCTTC. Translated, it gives CAASYPESEGRYNEQFF.